A single sample is the source of the 15 T cell receptor beta chains below, sequenced in a study of T cell repertoires and HLA-DP antigens. Generated by immunoSEQ multiplex PCR, the TCRdb table keeps only in-frame clones and is missing some. Of 85,000 to 90,000 clones in the sample, around nine tenths were seen once. These receptors have no identified antigens. Sequenced sample: CD4+ T cells from PBMCs. The receptors stem from a man aged 45-60 years in good health and CMV-seronegative.

V and J are TRBV28 and TRBJ2-2; D is unclear. The CDR3 is 13 residues long. The germline V and J ends were trimmed by 6 bases and 5 bases, with 10 bases remaining between them. The V gene's germline CDR1 is MDHEN and CDR2 SYDVKM. In DNA, the CDR3 is TGTGCCAGCAGAACATTCTCAACCGGGGAGCTGTTTTTT. Its protein is CASRTFSTGELFF.

The rearrangement joins TRBV19 to TRBJ1-5; a weak D match, TRBD1 (5 bases). The CDR3 is 14 residues long. V lost 3 bases and J lost 1, with 7 bases in between. Germline CDR1 is LNHDA and CDR2 is SQIVND (reference sequence). This chain's CDR3 is CASSMRDSNQPQHF. In DNA form, the CDR3 reads TGTGCCAGTAGTATGCGGGACAGCAATCAGCCCCAGCATTTT. Full variable domain (outside the CDR3, taken from reference TRBV19 and TRBJ1-5): DGGITQSPKYLFRKEGQNVTLSCEQNLNHDAMYWYRQDPGQGLRLIYYSQIVNDFQKGDIAEGYSVSREKKESFPLTVTSAQKNPTAFYLCASSMRDSNQPQHFGDGTRLSIL.

This rearrangement joins TRBV7-8 to TRBJ1-6, with D unclear. The CDR3 covers 15 residues. Germline loops: CDR1 SGHVS, CDR2 FQNEAQ. V lost 2 bases to trimming and J lost 9 bases, with 14 bases between them. The CDR3 nucleotides are TGTGCCAGCAGCTTACCCGACAATATCGGTTCACCCCTCCACTTT. Protein product: CASSLPDNIGSPLHF.

The chain employs TRBV29-1 and TRBJ2-1; TRBD2 matches 8 bases. Germline CDR1 and CDR2: SQVTM and ANQGSEA. The CDR3 extends over 14 amino acids. Germline trimming cut 6 bases from V and 4 bases from J; bases unmatched to any gene: 8. Written as DNA, the CDR3 is TGCAGCGTCCGTAGTGGCGGGGGGTACAATGAGCAGTTCTTC. Amino acids: CSVRSGGGYNEQFF.

The CDR3 loop reads CASTPRGGGSGNQPQHF. In nucleotides, the CDR3 is TGTGCCAGTACCCCCCGTGGGGGAGGGTCGGGCAATCAGCCCCAGCATTTT. This chain links TRBV19 with TRBJ1-5; D might be TRBD1 (5 bases). This CDR3 region has 17 residues. V was pared by 7 bases and J by 2 bases, with 21 bases between. CDR1 is LNHDA and CDR2 is SQIVND in the germline V gene (reference sequence). The full variable domain, rest sourced from reference TRBV19 and TRBJ1-5, is DGGITQSPKYLFRKEGQNVTLSCEQNLNHDAMYWYRQDPGQGLRLIYYSQIVNDFQKGDIAEGYSVSREKKESFPLTVTSAQKNPTAFYLCASTPRGGGSGNQPQHFGDGTRLSIL.

V usage is TRBV5-5 and J usage is TRBJ2-3; D might be TRBD1 or TRBD2, each matching 5 bases. The CDR3 totals 16 residues. Trimming stripped 4 bases from V and 2 bases from J, with 17 bases between. CDR1 SGHKS and CDR2 YYEKEE come from the germline V gene (reference sequence). The CDR3 loop is CASSLSRGSLTDTQYF. CDR3 in DNA: TGTGCCAGCAGCCTGAGTCGGGGCTCCCTCACAGATACGCAGTATTTT.

This clone was detected a few times. The J gene is TRBJ1-2, the V gene TRBV25-1, with D tentatively TRBD1 (6 bases). Trimming cost V 3 bases and J 6 bases, with 11 bases left between them. Germline loops: CDR1 MGHDK, CDR2 SYGVNS. CDR3 size: 13 residues. For the CDR3, the DNA is TGTGCCAGCAGTGATTTACAGGGTAATGGCTACACCTTC. The encoded protein is CASSDLQGNGYTF.

This chain uses TRBV7-2 with TRBJ2-7; D is uncertain. The CDR3 runs 12 residues. CDR1 and CDR2 (germline): SGHTA, FQGNSA. Deletions cut 6 bases from V and 1 base from J, with 7 bases between. For the CDR3, the DNA is TGTGCCAGCAGGTCTCATTCCTACGAGCAGTACTTC. This codes for CASRSHSYEQYF.

The rearrangement links TRBV11-2 to TRBJ2-3; the D is unclear. Trimming stripped 4 bases from V and 6 bases from J, with 8 bases between. CDR1 SGHAT and CDR2 FQNNGV come from the germline V gene. This CDR3 is built from 12 residues. The CDR3 protein is CASSSILDTQYF. The CDR3 DNA sequence: TGTGCCAGCAGCTCGATCTTGGATACGCAGTATTTT. The full variable domain, rest sourced from reference TRBV11-2 and TRBJ2-3, is EAGVAQSPRYKIIEKRQSVAFWCNPISGHATLYWYQQILGQGPKLLIQFQNNGVVDDSQLPKDRFSAERLKGVDSTLKIQPAKLEDSAVYLCASSSILDTQYFGPGTRLTVL.

CDR3 DNA sequence: TGTGCCAGCAGCTTCCCCGGAAACACCATATATTTT. It encodes CASSFPGNTIYF. The chain employs TRBV7-2 and TRBJ1-3; D unresolved. CDR3 length: 12 residues. The germline V gene has CDR1 SGHTA and CDR2 FQGNSA. The V and J ends lost 3 bases and 4 bases respectively, with 4 bases between them.

V gene TRBV6-5 combines with J gene TRBJ2-4, with D tentatively TRBD2 (6 bases). Germline V gene data show CDR1 as MNHEY and CDR2 as SVGAGI. CDR3 size: 14 residues. V dropped 5 bases and J dropped 7 bases, with 15 bases sitting between them. The CDR3 bases are TGTGCCAGCAGTAGGGGACTTCGAGGGAACATTCAGTACTTC. It is translated as CASSRGLRGNIQYF.

This rearrangement joins TRBV29-1 to TRBJ1-2, with 9 bases aligning to TRBD1. The CDR3 has 13 amino acids. Germline CDR1 reads SQVTM; CDR2 reads ANQGSEA. The J segment lost 8 bases and the V segment lost 2 bases, leaving 6 bases of the junction unmatched. The CDR3 DNA reads TGCAGCGTTGAATGGGACAGGGTGTGGGGCTACACCTTC. Its protein is CSVEWDRVWGYTF.

The chain joins TRBV7-3 to TRBJ1-1; D gene uncertain. The CDR3 runs 13 residues. The V gene's germline CDR1 is SGHTA and CDR2 FQGTGA. Trimming pared 4 bases from V and 3 bases from J, leaving 9 bases between. The CDR3 is CASSSQPYTEAFF. CDR3 in DNA: TGTGCCAGCAGCTCCCAACCGTACACTGAAGCTTTCTTT.

This clone was seen more than once but under ten times. The chain has TRBV27 and TRBJ2-5; D not certain. The CDR3 extends over 14 amino acids. From germline, CDR1 is MNHEY and CDR2 SMNVEV (reference sequence). Trimming removed 2 bases from V and 4 bases from J, with 11 bases in between. In nucleotides, the CDR3 is TGTGCCAGCAGTTTAACCCCATCGGGAGAGACCCAGTACTTC. This gives the protein CASSLTPSGETQYF.

The chain combines TRBV4-1 with TRBJ2-1; 12 nucleotides agree with TRBD2. From germline, CDR1 is MGHRA and CDR2 YSYEKL. The CDR3 consists of 16 residues. V shed 4 bases, J shed 8 bases, and the junction held 9 bases outside the gene matches. CDR3 region: CASSPQKTSGSYEQFF. CDR3 coding DNA: TGCGCCAGCAGCCCTCAAAAGACTAGCGGGAGTTATGAGCAGTTCTTC.